This T cell receptor beta chain came from a study of human T cells and chemical hapten exposure. Background on the study: The use of 2% DPC on around 2 cm by around 2 cm of upper inner arm skin constituted sensitization. Study-wide points: Counts of expanded TCRs at PT1 were positively correlated with patch test score.

The time point: patch test 1, 2 weeks after DPC sensitization. Stated treatment: therapeutic diphenylcyclopropenone sensitization with weekly scalp DPC. Note on this clonotype: Its antigen remains unidentified. A single base separates this from a much larger clone, so it may be a read error.

Original handling: From approximately 25,000 to 650,000 TCRs were found per sample, with a median of approximately 92,000. TCRdb re-called the RACE reads through MiXCR, storing one row per CDR3 protein. It is TCRdb's table, rather than the study itself, that gives the V and J calls and clone size. Among over 45,000 distinct CDR3 sequences, about 9.3% were seen once, and the ten largest hold about 14%. The CDR3 contains 17 residues. Germline CDR1 and CDR2: SGDLS and YYNGEE. The sample was whole blood, taken in connection with sensitization to the hapten diphenylcyclopropenone (DPC). The chain joins TRBV9 to TRBJ2-3; D is uncertain. The clonotype comes from a middle-aged woman with alopecia areata. Some clones in this sample may be carry-over from other donors' samples. CDR3 bases: TGTGCCAGCAGCGTAGCTAAACTACCAAAACTCACAGATATGCAGTATTTT. Protein product: CASSVAKLPKLTDMQYF.